Listed below are T cell receptor beta chains from one sample, sequenced in a study of blood T cell repertoires in COVID-19. Assay used: immunoSEQ multiplex PCR; TCRdb lists only in-frame clones, some missing. The top ten hold roughly 1.5% of the sample, which has approximately 280,000 clones, approximately 84% seen once. Sequencing was carried out using peripheral blood. Source of these receptors: a human donor with COVID-19, enrolled during active disease. The donor label of this sample is uncertain. Both conserved end residues are part of each CDR3. Fields, in order: CDR3 protein, clone size, J gene, CDR3 length, V gene. Rows may omit the clone size; those that give it use once, few, many or a size class.

CDR3 protein: CASRLAGGLGNEQFF; clone size: -; J gene: TRBJ2-1; CDR3 length: 15; V gene: TRBV3-1/TRBV3-2
CDR3 protein: CSVVRGGPNTEAFF; clone size: -; J gene: TRBJ1-1; CDR3 length: 14; V gene: TRBV29-1
CDR3 protein: CASQDPGGVTNEKLFF; clone size: -; J gene: TRBJ1-4; CDR3 length: 16; V gene: TRBV28
CDR3 protein: CASSLVFSADHEQFF; clone size: -; J gene: TRBJ2-1; CDR3 length: 15; V gene: TRBV7-6
CDR3 protein: CASSLDGTGGHEQYF; clone size: -; J gene: TRBJ2-7; CDR3 length: 15; V gene: TRBV11-2
CDR3 protein: CASRGGVSSYNEQFF; clone size: -; J gene: TRBJ2-1; CDR3 length: 15; V gene: TRBV6-5
CDR3 protein: CASSPGGSYYEQYF; clone size: -; J gene: TRBJ2-7; CDR3 length: 14; V gene: TRBV28
CDR3 protein: CSARVAGVQYF; clone size: -; J gene: TRBJ2-7; CDR3 length: 11; V gene: TRBV20-1
CDR3 protein: CASSLEDGNTIYF; clone size: -; J gene: TRBJ1-3; CDR3 length: 13; V gene: TRBV7-9
CDR3 protein: CASSYSGDWGYTF; clone size: -; J gene: TRBJ1-2; CDR3 length: 13; V gene: TRBV6-5
CDR3 protein: CASSPGTSYNEQFF; clone size: -; J gene: TRBJ2-1; CDR3 length: 14; V gene: TRBV6-6
CDR3 protein: CTSSQSLSSANTGELFF; clone size: -; J gene: TRBJ2-2; CDR3 length: 17; V gene: TRBV1
CDR3 protein: CASSPWTGVNTEAFF; clone size: -; J gene: TRBJ1-1; CDR3 length: 15; V gene: TRBV27
CDR3 protein: CASSPRDSFNYGYTF; clone size: -; J gene: TRBJ1-2; CDR3 length: 15; V gene: TRBV13
CDR3 protein: CASSLWSSSYNEQFF; clone size: -; J gene: TRBJ2-1; CDR3 length: 15; V gene: TRBV7-2
CDR3 protein: CASSLTSGSYNEQFF; clone size: -; J gene: TRBJ2-1; CDR3 length: 15; V gene: TRBV6-1
CDR3 protein: CASSVTGNVDEQYF; clone size: -; J gene: TRBJ2-7; CDR3 length: 14; V gene: TRBV2
CDR3 protein: CASSQFTDPGQKNTEAFF; clone size: -; J gene: TRBJ1-1; CDR3 length: 18; V gene: TRBV23-1
CDR3 protein: CASSRASGRGRQETQYF; clone size: -; J gene: TRBJ2-5; CDR3 length: 17; V gene: TRBV3-1/TRBV3-2
CDR3 protein: CASSFVRGWGYTF; clone size: -; J gene: TRBJ1-2; CDR3 length: 13; V gene: TRBV28
CDR3 protein: CASSLVTGEAEKLFF; clone size: -; J gene: TRBJ1-4; CDR3 length: 15; V gene: TRBV7-9
CDR3 protein: CASSENRAGYGYTF; clone size: -; J gene: TRBJ1-2; CDR3 length: 14; V gene: TRBV2
CDR3 protein: CASSLNSVQDTQYF; clone size: -; J gene: TRBJ2-3; CDR3 length: 14; V gene: TRBV4-3
CDR3 protein: CSYNDRGQETQYF; clone size: few; J gene: TRBJ2-5; CDR3 length: 13; V gene: TRBV29-1
CDR3 protein: CASSLNRGWTDTQYF; clone size: -; J gene: TRBJ2-3; CDR3 length: 15; V gene: TRBV6-2/TRBV6-3
CDR3 protein: CASSYFSGTEAFF; clone size: once; J gene: TRBJ1-1; CDR3 length: 13; V gene: TRBV12-3/TRBV12-4
CDR3 protein: CASSTPGGESDTQYF; clone size: -; J gene: TRBJ2-3; CDR3 length: 15; V gene: TRBV19
CDR3 protein: CASSYPGLQNTEAFF; clone size: -; J gene: TRBJ1-1; CDR3 length: 15; V gene: TRBV6-5